The 7 T cell receptor beta chains presented below share a single source sample, sequenced in a study of shared clonotypes between healthy human individuals. The table came from immunoSEQ multiplex PCR; TCRdb's copy has only in-frame clones and leaves some out. The sample records about 700,000 clones, about 92% being singletons. CD45RO-negative, CCR7-positively selected cells formed the naive CD8 fraction, excluding terminally differentiated effector memory CD45RA+ cells. Source material: naive CD8+ T cells sorted from blood. The receptor source for this set is a man under 40 in good health.

This chain uses TRBV7-6 with TRBJ2-7, with 7 bases identical to TRBD1. Unmatched junction bases numbered 15, after V lost 2 bases and J lost 2 bases. The CDR3 consists of 18 residues. Germline CDR1 and CDR2: SGHVS and FNYEAQ. This CDR3 is CASSLSVSIRDSPYEQYF. In nucleotides, the CDR3 is TGTGCCAGCAGCTTATCGGTATCCATAAGGGACAGTCCCTACGAGCAGTACTTC.

This chain links TRBV19 with TRBJ2-7; TRBD1 might be the D (6 bases). The CDR3 is made up of 14 amino acids. Germline-derived CDR1 and CDR2 are LNHDA and SQIVND (reference sequence). V lost 4 bases and J lost 5, with 15 bases in between. The CDR3 DNA sequence: TGTGCCAGTAGTACCCTCGCGACAGGCAACGAGCAGTACTTC. Translated, it gives CASSTLATGNEQYF. The whole variable domain, remainder taken from reference TRBV19 and TRBJ2-7, is DGGITQSPKYLFRKEGQNVTLSCEQNLNHDAMYWYRQDPGQGLRLIYYSQIVNDFQKGDIAEGYSVSREKKESFPLTVTSAQKNPTAFYLCASSTLATGNEQYFGPGTRLTVT.

This chain uses TRBV6-1 with TRBJ1-4, with 7 bases matching TRBD1. In germline, CDR1 is MNHNS, CDR2 SASEGT. Germline trimming cut 1 base from V and 8 bases from J; bases unmatched to any gene: 4. The CDR3 runs to 14 residues. Here the CDR3 reads CASSEGRGREKLFF. Here the CDR3 DNA reads TGTGCCAGCAGTGAAGGCAGGGGGAGGGAAAAACTGTTTTTT.

J is TRBJ2-7 and V is TRBV6-1; 10 bases match TRBD1. Germline CDR1 is MNHNS and CDR2 is SASEGT. The CDR3 runs 15 residues. V lost 1 base, J lost 4 bases, and 4 bases stayed unmatched. The CDR3 spells CASSEETGGLYEQYF. CDR3 in DNA: TGTGCCAGCAGTGAAGAGACAGGGGGCTTGTACGAGCAGTACTTC.

This clone was seen only once. The identical CDR3 is also encoded by other nucleotide sequences in the sample. The rearrangement links TRBV27 to TRBJ2-1; 11 bases match TRBD1. CDR1 and CDR2 from the germline V gene are MNHEY and SMNVEV (reference sequence). This CDR3 has 14 amino acids. J lost 4 bases, V lost 5 bases, and 1 base had no gene match. The CDR3 here is CASSGQGAYNEQFF. As DNA, the CDR3 is TGTGCCAGCAGTGGACAGGGGGCTTACAATGAGCAGTTCTTC.

The chain combines TRBV7-9 with TRBJ2-3, with 7 bases fitting TRBD1. The V gene's germline CDR1 is SEHNR and CDR2 FQNEAQ (reference sequence). This CDR3 comprises 16 residues. Trimming removed 5 bases from V and 0 bases from J; junction bases left unmatched: 8. CDR3: CASSERDRASTDTQYF. The CDR3 DNA reads TGTGCCAGCAGCGAAAGGGACAGAGCTAGCACAGATACGCAGTATTTT.

This clone was recorded once. The CDR3 DNA sequence: TGTGCCAGCAGTGCTTCTAATCAAGAGACCCAGTACTTC. This codes for CASSASNQETQYF. The chain is built from TRBV9 and TRBJ2-5, with D unresolved. Trimming shortened V by 5 bases and J by 2 bases, and 10 bases separated the two germline ends. CDR3 length: 13 residues. Germline V gene data show CDR1 as SGDLS and CDR2 as YYNGEE.